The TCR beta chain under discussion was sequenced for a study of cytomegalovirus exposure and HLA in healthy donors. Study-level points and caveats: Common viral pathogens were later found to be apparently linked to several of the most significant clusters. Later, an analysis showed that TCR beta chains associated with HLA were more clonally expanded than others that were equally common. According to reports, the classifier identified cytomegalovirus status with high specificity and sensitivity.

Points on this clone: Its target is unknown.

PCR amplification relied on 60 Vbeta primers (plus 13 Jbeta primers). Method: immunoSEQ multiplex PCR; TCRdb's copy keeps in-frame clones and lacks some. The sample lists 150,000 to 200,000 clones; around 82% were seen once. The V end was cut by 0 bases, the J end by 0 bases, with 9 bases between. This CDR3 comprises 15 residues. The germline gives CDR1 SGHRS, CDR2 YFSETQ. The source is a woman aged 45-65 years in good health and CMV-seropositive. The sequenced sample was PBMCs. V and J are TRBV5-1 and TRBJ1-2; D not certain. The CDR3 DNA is TGCGCCAGCAGCTTGGGCTCGGGAGCTAACTATGGCTACACCTTC. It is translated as CASSLGSGANYGYTF.